One sample yielded the 8 T cell receptor beta chains listed below, sequenced in a study of blood T cell repertoires in COVID-19 (dated by TCRdb to about 2020). Library prep was done by the immunoSEQ multiplex PCR assay. TCRdb took this table from immuneACCESS and kept in-frame rearrangements with V and J called. Such tables lack part of the clones; where checked against another copy, unresolved V genes explain under half of the gap, and the rest is unexplained. For this sample there are 150,000 or so clones; 82% appear just once. The ten largest clonotypes hold approximately 9.1% of the sample. Sequenced: peripheral blood. The receptors were sampled from a woman between 70 and 85 years old with acute or convalescent COVID-19.

The chain employs TRBV3-1 (or the pseudogene TRBV3-2) and TRBJ2-7; 12 bases are shared with TRBD2. Germline V CDR1 and CDR2: LGHDT, YNNKEL (reference sequence). This CDR3 region has 16 residues. V lost 5 bases and J lost 3; bases outside the gene matches: 8. CDR3 DNA: TGTGCCAGCAGCTCTACGACTAGCGGGAGTTTCTACGAGCAGTACTTC. Protein: CASSSTTSGSFYEQYF.

This chain joins TRBV4-1 and TRBJ1-2; 7 nucleotides line up with TRBD1. This CDR3 is 15 amino acids long. V was clipped by 3 bases and J by 6 bases; unmatched bases: 10. Germline CDR1 MGHRA, CDR2 YSYEKL. The CDR3 DNA reads TGCGCCAGCAGCCACTTGACAGGGAAGAAAGATGGCTACACCTTC. Translation gives CASSHLTGKKDGYTF.

V and J are TRBV27 and TRBJ2-1; 11 positions match TRBD2. The CDR3 contains 15 residues. With 8 bases clipped from V and 8 bases from J, the junction kept 11 bases outside the gene matches. The germline CDR1 and CDR2 sequences are MNHEY and SMNVEV (reference sequence). CDR3 region: CASWSRLAGRDEQFF. CDR3 sequence (DNA): TGTGCCAGCTGGTCCCGACTAGCGGGAAGGGATGAGCAGTTCTTC.

The rearrangement joins TRBV9 to TRBJ2-2; 12 bases are a match to TRBD1. The V and J ends lost 0 bases and 3 bases, in that order; junction bases with no gene match: 9. The germline V gene has CDR1 SGDLS and CDR2 YYNGEE. The CDR3 sequence is 19 residues long. CDR3 sequence: CASSVGLIRDRGHTGELFF. For the CDR3, the DNA is TGTGCCAGCAGCGTAGGGTTAATTCGGGACAGGGGGCACACCGGGGAGCTGTTTTTT.

The CDR3 here is CASSLKEDHRSYNSPLHF. The CDR3 nucleotides are TGCGCCAGCAGCCTCAAGGAAGATCATCGGAGCTATAATTCACCCCTCCACTTT. The chain recombines TRBV4-1 with TRBJ1-6, with D unclear. Germline CDR1 MGHRA, CDR2 YSYEKL. The CDR3 has 18 amino acids. The V and J ends lost 4 bases and 3 bases respectively, with 19 bases between them.

This rearrangement joins TRBV20-1 to TRBJ1-3; no clear D. CDR3 length: 10 residues. Germline loops: CDR1 DFQATT, CDR2 SNEGSKA (reference sequence). Trimming shortened V by 6 bases and J by 5 bases, and 5 bases separated the two germline ends. The CDR3 region is CSAYRNTIYF. CDR3 bases: TGCAGTGCCTATAGAAACACCATATATTTT.

The V gene is TRBV19, the J gene TRBJ2-4, with 11 bases identical to TRBD2. The V segment lost 5 bases and the J segment 12 bases; nucleotides outside the gene matches: 9. The CDR3 spans 14 residues. Germline V gene data show CDR1 as LNHDA and CDR2 as SQIVND (reference sequence). CDR3 DNA sequence: TGTGCCAGTAGTCCCGGACTAGCGGGTCGATCTCAGTACTTC. Translating it yields CASSPGLAGRSQYF.

This rearrangement joins TRBV4-2 to TRBJ2-1; the D gene is possibly TRBD2 (5 bases). Germline-derived CDR1 and CDR2 are LGHNA and YNFKEQ. V was trimmed by 1 base and J by 9 bases, leaving 13 bases between them. CDR3 length equals 14 residues. CDR3 DNA sequence: TGTGCCAGCAGCCAAGCGTGGCTAGCCGGTGAGCAGTTCTTC. It encodes CASSQAWLAGEQFF.